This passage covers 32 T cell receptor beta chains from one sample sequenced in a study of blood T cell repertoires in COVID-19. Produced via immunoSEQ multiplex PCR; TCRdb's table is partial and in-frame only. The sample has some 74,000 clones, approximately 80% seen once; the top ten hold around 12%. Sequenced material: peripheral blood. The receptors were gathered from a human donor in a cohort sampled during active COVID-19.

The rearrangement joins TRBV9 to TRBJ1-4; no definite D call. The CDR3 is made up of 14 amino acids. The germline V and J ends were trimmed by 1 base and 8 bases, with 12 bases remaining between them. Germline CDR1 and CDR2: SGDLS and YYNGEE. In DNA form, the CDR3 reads TGTGCCAGCAGCGTATACCCGCTAGGAGAAAAACTGTTTTTT. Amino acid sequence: CASSVYPLGEKLFF.

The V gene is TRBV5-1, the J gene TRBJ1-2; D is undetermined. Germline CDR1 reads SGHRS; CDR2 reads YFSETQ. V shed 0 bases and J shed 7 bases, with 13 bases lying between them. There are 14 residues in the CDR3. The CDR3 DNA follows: TGCGCCAGCAGCTTGGGTTGGGCCCGGGGTGGCTACACCTTC. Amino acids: CASSLGWARGGYTF.

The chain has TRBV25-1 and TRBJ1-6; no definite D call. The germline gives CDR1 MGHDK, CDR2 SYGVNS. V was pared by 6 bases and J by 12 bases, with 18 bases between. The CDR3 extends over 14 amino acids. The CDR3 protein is CASSSDGRGVPLHF. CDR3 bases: TGTGCCAGCAGCTCAGACGGCCGCGGAGTACCCCTCCACTTT.

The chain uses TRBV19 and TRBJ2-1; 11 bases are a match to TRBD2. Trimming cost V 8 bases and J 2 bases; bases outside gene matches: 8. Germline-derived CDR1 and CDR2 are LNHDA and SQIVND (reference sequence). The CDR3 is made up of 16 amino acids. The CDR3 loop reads CASALSGRAPYNEQFF. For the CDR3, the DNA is TGTGCCAGTGCTCTTAGCGGGAGGGCGCCCTACAATGAGCAGTTCTTC.

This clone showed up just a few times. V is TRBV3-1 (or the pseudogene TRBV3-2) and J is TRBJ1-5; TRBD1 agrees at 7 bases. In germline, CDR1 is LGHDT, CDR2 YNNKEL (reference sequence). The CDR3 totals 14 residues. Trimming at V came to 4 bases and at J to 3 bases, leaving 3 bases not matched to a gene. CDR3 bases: TGTGCCAGCAGCCTACAGGGGAACAATCAGCCCCAGCATTTT. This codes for CASSLQGNNQPQHF.

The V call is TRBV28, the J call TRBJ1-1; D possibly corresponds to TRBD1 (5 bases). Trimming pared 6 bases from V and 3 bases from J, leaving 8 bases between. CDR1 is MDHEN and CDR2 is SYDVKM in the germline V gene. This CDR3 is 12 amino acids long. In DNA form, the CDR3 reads TGTGCCAGCAGCCTCAGGGACACTGAAGCTTTCTTT. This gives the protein CASSLRDTEAFF.

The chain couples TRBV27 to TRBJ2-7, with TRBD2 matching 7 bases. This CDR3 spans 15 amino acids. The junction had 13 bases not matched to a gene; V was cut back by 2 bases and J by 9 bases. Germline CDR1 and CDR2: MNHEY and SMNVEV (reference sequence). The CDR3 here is CASSLGLAGPRGQYF. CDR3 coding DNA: TGTGCCAGCAGTTTAGGGTTAGCGGGCCCTCGCGGGCAGTACTTC.

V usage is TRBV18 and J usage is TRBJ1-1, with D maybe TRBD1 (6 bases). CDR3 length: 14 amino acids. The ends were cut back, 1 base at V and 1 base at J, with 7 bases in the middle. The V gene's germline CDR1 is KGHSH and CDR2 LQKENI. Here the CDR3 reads CASSPQGQNTEAFF. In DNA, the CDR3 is TGTGCCAGCTCACCACAGGGACAGAACACTGAAGCTTTCTTT.

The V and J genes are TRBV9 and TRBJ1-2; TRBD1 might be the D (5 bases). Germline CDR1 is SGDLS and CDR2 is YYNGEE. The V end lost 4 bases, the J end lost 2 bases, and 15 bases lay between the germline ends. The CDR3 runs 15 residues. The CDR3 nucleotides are TGTGCCAGCAGCCCCGGGGGTAAACGGAACTATGGCTACACCTTC. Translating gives CASSPGGKRNYGYTF.

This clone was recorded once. The CDR3 sequence: CASSESVRNHEAFF. The CDR3 DNA is TGTGCCAGCAGTGAATCGGTCCGCAATCATGAAGCTTTCTTT. This sequence joins TRBV25-1 and TRBJ1-1; D uncertain. The germline gives CDR1 MGHDK, CDR2 SYGVNS. Trimming took off 1 base at V and 7 bases at J, with 13 bases between the two ends. The CDR3 has 14 amino acids.

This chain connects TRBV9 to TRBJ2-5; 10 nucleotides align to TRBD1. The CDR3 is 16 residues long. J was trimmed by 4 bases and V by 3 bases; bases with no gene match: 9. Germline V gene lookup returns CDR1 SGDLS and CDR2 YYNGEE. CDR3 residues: CASSETGGMSRETQYF. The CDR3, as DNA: TGTGCCAGCAGCGAGACAGGGGGCATGTCTAGAGAGACCCAGTACTTC. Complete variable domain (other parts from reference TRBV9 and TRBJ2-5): DSGVTQTPKHLITATGQRVTLRCSPRSGDLSVYWYQQSLDQGLQFLIQYYNGEERAKGNILERFSAQQFPDLHSELNLSSLELGDSALYFCASSETGGMSRETQYFGPGTRLLVL.

The CDR3 DNA reads TGTGCCAGCAGCTTAACCGGACTAGCCCAAGAGACCCAGTACTTC. Its protein product is CASSLTGLAQETQYF. The gene calls are TRBV7-3 and TRBJ2-5, with 8 bases lining up with TRBD2. Germline values: CDR1 SGHTA, CDR2 FQGTGA. Trimming cost V 0 bases and J 1 base; bases outside gene matches: 1. The CDR3 runs 15 residues. The whole variable domain, filled in from reference TRBV7-3 and TRBJ2-5, reads GAGVSQTPSNKVTEKGKYVELRCDPISGHTALYWYRQSLGQGPEFLIYFQGTGAADDSGLPNDRFFAVRPEGSVSTLKIQRTERGDSAVYLCASSLTGLAQETQYFGPGTRLLVL.

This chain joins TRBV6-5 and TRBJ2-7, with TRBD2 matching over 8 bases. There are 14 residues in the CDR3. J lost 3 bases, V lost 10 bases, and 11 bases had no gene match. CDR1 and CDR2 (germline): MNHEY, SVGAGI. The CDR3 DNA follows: TGTGCCACCGGCGGGGGGCAGGGGAACTACGAGCAGTACTTC. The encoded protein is CATGGGQGNYEQYF.

CDR3 in DNA: TGCGCCAGCAGCCCGGACAGGGGGAATCAGCCCCAGCATTTT. Translated: CASSPDRGNQPQHF. This rearrangement joins TRBV4-1 to TRBJ1-5, with 10 bases identical to TRBD1. From germline, CDR1 is MGHRA and CDR2 YSYEKL. V lost 4 bases, J lost 4 bases, and 1 base stayed unmatched. This CDR3 is 14 amino acids long.

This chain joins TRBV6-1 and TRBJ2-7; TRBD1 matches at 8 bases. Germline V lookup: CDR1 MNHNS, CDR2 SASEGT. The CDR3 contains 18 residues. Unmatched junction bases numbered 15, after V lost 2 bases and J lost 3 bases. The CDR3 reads CASSEIGWRTGNFYEQYF. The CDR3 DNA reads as TGTGCCAGCAGTGAAATAGGGTGGCGGACAGGGAACTTCTACGAGCAGTACTTC.

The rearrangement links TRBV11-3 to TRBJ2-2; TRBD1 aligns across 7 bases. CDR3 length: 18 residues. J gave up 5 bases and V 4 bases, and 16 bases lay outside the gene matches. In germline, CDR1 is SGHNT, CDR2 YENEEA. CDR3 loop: CASSSSGKTGKFTGELFF. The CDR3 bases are TGTGCCAGCAGCTCATCCGGGAAGACAGGGAAATTTACCGGGGAGCTGTTTTTT.

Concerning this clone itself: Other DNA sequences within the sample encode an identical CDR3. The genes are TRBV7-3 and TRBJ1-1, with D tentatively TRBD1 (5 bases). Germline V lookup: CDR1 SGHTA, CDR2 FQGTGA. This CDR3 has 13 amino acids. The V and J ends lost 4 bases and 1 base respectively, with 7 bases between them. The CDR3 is CASSSQGNTEAFF. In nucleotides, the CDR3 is TGTGCCAGCAGCTCTCAGGGGAACACTGAAGCTTTCTTT.

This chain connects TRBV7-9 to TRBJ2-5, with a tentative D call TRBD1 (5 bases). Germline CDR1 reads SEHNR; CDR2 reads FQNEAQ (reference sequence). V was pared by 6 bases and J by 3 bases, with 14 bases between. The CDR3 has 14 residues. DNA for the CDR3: TGTGCCAGCAGTCACCGGGCAGGGAAAGAGACCCAGTACTTC. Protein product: CASSHRAGKETQYF.

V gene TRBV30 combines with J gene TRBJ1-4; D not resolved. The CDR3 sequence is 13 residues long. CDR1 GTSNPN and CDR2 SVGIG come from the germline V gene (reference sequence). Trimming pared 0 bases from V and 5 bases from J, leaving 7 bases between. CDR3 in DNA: TGTGCCTGGAGTGTAGGGAGGAATGAAAAACTGTTTTTT. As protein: CAWSVGRNEKLFF.

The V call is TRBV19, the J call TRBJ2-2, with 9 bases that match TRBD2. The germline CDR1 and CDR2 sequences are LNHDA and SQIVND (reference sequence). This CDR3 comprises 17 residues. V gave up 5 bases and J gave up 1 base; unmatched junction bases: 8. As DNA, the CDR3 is TGTGCCAGTAGTTGGAATAGCGGGGGCCTGAACACCGGGGAGCTGTTTTTT. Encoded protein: CASSWNSGGLNTGELFF.

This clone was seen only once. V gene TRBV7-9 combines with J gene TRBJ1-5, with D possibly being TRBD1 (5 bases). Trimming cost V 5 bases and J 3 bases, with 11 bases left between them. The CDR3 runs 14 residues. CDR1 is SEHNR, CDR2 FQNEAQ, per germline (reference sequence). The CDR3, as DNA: TGTGCCAGCAGCCTAAGGGGTTCCAATCAGCCCCAGCATTTT. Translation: CASSLRGSNQPQHF.

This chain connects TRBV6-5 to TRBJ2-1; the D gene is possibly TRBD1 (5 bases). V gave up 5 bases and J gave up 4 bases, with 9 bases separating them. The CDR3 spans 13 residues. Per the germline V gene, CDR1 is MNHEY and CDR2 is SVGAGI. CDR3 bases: TGTGCCAGCAGTCGGACACCGTACAATGAGCAGTTCTTC. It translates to CASSRTPYNEQFF.

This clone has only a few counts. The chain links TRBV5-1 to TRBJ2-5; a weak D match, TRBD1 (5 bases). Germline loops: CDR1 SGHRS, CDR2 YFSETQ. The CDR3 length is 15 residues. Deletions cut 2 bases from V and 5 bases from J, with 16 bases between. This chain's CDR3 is CASSLNSGFGETQYF. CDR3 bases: TGCGCCAGCAGCTTAAATTCAGGGTTCGGGGAGACCCAGTACTTC.

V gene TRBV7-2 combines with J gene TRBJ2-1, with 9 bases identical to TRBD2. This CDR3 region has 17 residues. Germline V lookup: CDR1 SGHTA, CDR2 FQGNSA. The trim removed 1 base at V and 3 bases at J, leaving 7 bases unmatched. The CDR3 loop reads CASSLGGLANFYNEQFF. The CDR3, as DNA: TGTGCCAGCAGCTTAGGAGGACTAGCGAATTTCTACAATGAGCAGTTCTTC.

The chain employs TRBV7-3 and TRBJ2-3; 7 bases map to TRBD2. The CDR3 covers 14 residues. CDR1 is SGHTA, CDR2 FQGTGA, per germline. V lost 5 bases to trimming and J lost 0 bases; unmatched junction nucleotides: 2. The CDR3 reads CASSLSGSTDTQYF. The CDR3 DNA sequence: TGTGCCAGCAGCCTTAGCGGGAGCACAGATACGCAGTATTTT.

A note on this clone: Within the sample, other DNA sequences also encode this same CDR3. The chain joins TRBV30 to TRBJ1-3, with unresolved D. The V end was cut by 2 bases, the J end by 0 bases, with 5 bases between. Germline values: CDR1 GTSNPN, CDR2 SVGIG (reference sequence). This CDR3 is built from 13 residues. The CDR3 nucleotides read TGTGCCTGGAGTACGGGCTCTGGAAACACCATATATTTT. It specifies CAWSTGSGNTIYF.

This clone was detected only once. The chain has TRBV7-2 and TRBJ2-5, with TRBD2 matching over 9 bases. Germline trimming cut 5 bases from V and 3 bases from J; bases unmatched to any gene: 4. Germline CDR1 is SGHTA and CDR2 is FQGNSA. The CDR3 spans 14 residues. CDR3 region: CASSNSGRKETQYF. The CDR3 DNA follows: TGTGCCAGCAGCAATAGCGGGAGAAAAGAGACCCAGTACTTC.

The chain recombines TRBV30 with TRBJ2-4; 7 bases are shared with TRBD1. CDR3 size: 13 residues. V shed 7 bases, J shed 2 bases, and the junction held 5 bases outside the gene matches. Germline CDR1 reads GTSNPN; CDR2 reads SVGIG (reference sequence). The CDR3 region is CAYRQGSKNIQYF. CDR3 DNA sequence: TGTGCCTATAGACAGGGTTCCAAAAACATTCAGTACTTC. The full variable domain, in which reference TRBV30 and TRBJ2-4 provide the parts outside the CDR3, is SQTIHQWPATLVQPVGSPLSLECTVEGTSNPNLYWYRQAAGRGLQLLFYSVGIGQISSEVPQNLSASRPQDRQFILSSKKLLLSDSGFYLCAYRQGSKNIQYFGAGTRLSVL.

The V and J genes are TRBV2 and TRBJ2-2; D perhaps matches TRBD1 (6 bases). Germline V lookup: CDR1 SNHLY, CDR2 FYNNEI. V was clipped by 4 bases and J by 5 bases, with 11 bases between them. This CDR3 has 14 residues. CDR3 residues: CASSVSRGTGELFF. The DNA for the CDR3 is TGTGCCAGCAGTGTGAGCAGGGGAACCGGGGAGCTGTTTTTT. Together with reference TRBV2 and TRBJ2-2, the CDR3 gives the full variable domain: EPEVTQTPSHQVTQMGQEVILRCVPISNHLYFYWYRQILGQKVEFLVSFYNNEISEKSEIFDDQFSVERPDGSNFTLKIRSTKLEDSAMYFCASSVSRGTGELFFGEGSRLTVL.

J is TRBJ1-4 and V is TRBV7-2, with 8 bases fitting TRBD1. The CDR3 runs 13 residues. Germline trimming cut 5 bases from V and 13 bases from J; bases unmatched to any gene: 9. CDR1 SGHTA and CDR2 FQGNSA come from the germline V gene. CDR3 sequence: CASSLQQGGRLFF. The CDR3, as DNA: TGTGCCAGCAGCCTCCAACAGGGGGGGAGACTGTTTTTT.

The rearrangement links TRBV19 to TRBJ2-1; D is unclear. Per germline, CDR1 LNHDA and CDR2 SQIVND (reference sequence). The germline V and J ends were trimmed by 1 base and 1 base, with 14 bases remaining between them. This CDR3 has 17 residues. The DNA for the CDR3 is TGTGCCAGTAGTATAGGTAGATCGACACGGTCCTACAATGAGCAGTTCTTC. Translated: CASSIGRSTRSYNEQFF. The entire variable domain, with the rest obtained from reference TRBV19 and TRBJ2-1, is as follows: DGGITQSPKYLFRKEGQNVTLSCEQNLNHDAMYWYRQDPGQGLRLIYYSQIVNDFQKGDIAEGYSVSREKKESFPLTVTSAQKNPTAFYLCASSIGRSTRSYNEQFFGPGTRLTVL.

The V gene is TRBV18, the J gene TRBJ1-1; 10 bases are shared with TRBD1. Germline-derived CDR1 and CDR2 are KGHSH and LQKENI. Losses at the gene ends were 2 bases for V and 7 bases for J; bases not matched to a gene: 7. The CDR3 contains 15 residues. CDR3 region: CASSPMTGGYVEAFF. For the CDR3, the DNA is TGTGCCAGCTCACCAATGACAGGGGGCTATGTTGAAGCTTTCTTT.